Listed here are 27 T cell receptor beta chains from one sample, sequenced in a study of blood T cell repertoires in COVID-19. Clones were sequenced by immunoSEQ multiplex PCR, and TCRdb holds only the in-frame ones, with some missing. The data show 210,000 or so clones, around 82% seen once. Sequenced input: PBMCs or T cells enriched from blood (not recorded which). The receptor source for this set is a man aged 30 to 39 with acute COVID-19.

This clone was seen a few times. The chain joins TRBV6-5 to TRBJ2-1, with 7 bases lining up with TRBD2. The germline V gene encodes CDR1 MNHEY and CDR2 SVGAGI. Losses at the gene ends were 6 bases for V and 3 bases for J; bases not matched to a gene: 5. The CDR3 consists of 14 residues. The CDR3 is CASRGGGIYNEQFF. The CDR3 bases are TGTGCCAGCAGGGGCGGGGGTATCTACAATGAGCAGTTCTTC.

This chain links TRBV29-1 with TRBJ2-7; 8 nucleotides align to TRBD2. The germline V gene encodes CDR1 SQVTM and CDR2 ANQGSEA. This CDR3 has 14 amino acids. The J segment lost 6 bases and the V segment lost 4 bases, leaving 11 bases of the junction unmatched. The CDR3 sequence: CSVVGMTSAIEQYF. The CDR3 DNA reads TGCAGCGTTGTGGGGATGACTAGCGCAATCGAGCAGTACTTC.

V usage is TRBV10-3 and J usage is TRBJ2-3; possibly TRBD2 for D (6 bases). The germline V gene has CDR1 ENHRY and CDR2 SYGVKD. The CDR3 has 18 residues. V was cut by 0 bases and J by 4 bases, with 20 bases left in between. This CDR3 is CAISESIWGGEVADTQYF. In nucleotides, the CDR3 is TGTGCCATCAGTGAGTCGATCTGGGGCGGGGAAGTCGCAGATACGCAGTATTTT.

The CDR3: CASSPGLISGNTIYF. In nucleotides, the CDR3 is TGTGCCAGCAGCCCAGGTCTCATCTCTGGAAACACCATATATTTT. V usage is TRBV9 and J usage is TRBJ1-3, with D uncertain. V lost 4 bases to trimming and J lost 0 bases, with 11 bases between them. The CDR3 totals 15 residues. Germline-derived CDR1 and CDR2 are SGDLS and YYNGEE.

V is TRBV5-1 and J is TRBJ2-1; 11 nucleotides align to TRBD2. Germline V CDR1 and CDR2: SGHRS, YFSETQ. The CDR3 extends over 15 amino acids. Trimming at V came to 0 bases and at J to 8 bases, leaving 4 bases not matched to a gene. Written as DNA, the CDR3 is TGCGCCAGCAGCTTGGCTAGCGGGGGGAGAGATGAGCAGTTCTTC. Its translation is CASSLASGGRDEQFF.

V is TRBV5-1 and J is TRBJ1-1, with 7 bases fitting TRBD1. Germline CDR1 reads SGHRS; CDR2 reads YFSETQ. CDR3 length equals 16 residues. V was clipped by 4 bases and J by 1 base; unmatched bases: 10. CDR3 nucleotides: TGCGCCAGCAGCCTCGTACAGGGGCTGTCGAACACTGAAGCTTTCTTT. Protein sequence: CASSLVQGLSNTEAFF. Combining the CDR3 with reference TRBV5-1 and TRBJ1-1 gives the whole variable domain KAGVTQTPRYLIKTRGQQVTLSCSPISGHRSVSWYQQTPGQGLQFLFEYFSETQRNKGNFPGRFSGRQFSNSRSEMNVSTLELGDSALYLCASSLVQGLSNTEAFFGQGTRLTVV.

The rearrangement links TRBV5-1 to TRBJ2-5; no clear D. Looked up from germline, CDR1 is SGHRS and CDR2 is YFSETQ. The V end was cut by 1 base, the J end by 2 bases, with 9 bases between. The CDR3 is made up of 14 amino acids. The CDR3 sequence is CASSLNSLQETQYF. The CDR3 DNA reads TGCGCCAGCAGCTTGAACTCTCTGCAAGAGACCCAGTACTTC.

V is TRBV10-3 and J is TRBJ1-1; no definite D call. The CDR3 spans 16 residues. Trimming took off 6 bases at V and 3 bases at J, with 20 bases between the two ends. Germline-derived CDR1 and CDR2 are ENHRY and SYGVKD. CDR3 nucleotide sequence: TGTGCCATCAGGGATTTGATCGGAGGGTCGGACACTGAAGCTTTCTTT. The encoded protein is CAIRDLIGGSDTEAFF.

The rearrangement joins TRBV5-5 to TRBJ2-5; D not certain. There are 14 residues in the CDR3. Germline V CDR1 and CDR2: SGHKS, YYEKEE (reference sequence). V lost 1 base and J 0 bases, leaving 7 bases between the germline ends. The DNA of the CDR3 is TGTGCCAGCAGCTTGTGGTCGGACCAAGAGACCCAGTACTTC. Its protein is CASSLWSDQETQYF.

V gene TRBV5-1 combines with J gene TRBJ2-1; 8 bases align to TRBD1. V was clipped by 2 bases and J by 7 bases; unmatched bases: 8. Germline CDR1 and CDR2: SGHRS and YFSETQ. This CDR3 has 15 residues. The CDR3 protein is CASSLRQGLSNEQFF. In nucleotides, the CDR3 is TGCGCCAGCAGCTTAAGACAGGGGTTGAGTAATGAGCAGTTCTTC.

This CDR3 reads CASSAPGLAGAKETQYF. CDR3 DNA sequence: TGCGCCAGCAGTGCTCCCGGACTAGCGGGGGCAAAAGAGACCCAGTACTTC. The chain employs TRBV10-2 and TRBJ2-5; 13 bases match TRBD2. The CDR3 has 17 amino acids. J gave up 3 bases and V 4 bases, and 8 bases lay outside the gene matches. Germline assignment: CDR1 WSHSY and CDR2 SAAADI.

V and J are TRBV19 and TRBJ2-7, with TRBD1 matching over 7 bases. J lost 2 bases, V lost 5 bases, and 6 bases had no gene match. The CDR3 is made up of 14 amino acids. In germline, CDR1 is LNHDA, CDR2 SQIVND (reference sequence). CDR3 DNA: TGTGCCAGTAGTCCCCGGGACAGCACCTACGAGCAGTACTTC. Translating it yields CASSPRDSTYEQYF.

The chain employs TRBV29-1 and TRBJ1-5; 7 bases agree with TRBD1. Unmatched junction bases numbered 9, after V lost 7 bases and J lost 6 bases. The germline CDR1 and CDR2 sequences are SQVTM and ANQGSEA. This CDR3 contains 13 residues. CDR3 DNA sequence: TGCAGCGCGGAGGAGGGGGCCGGTCAGCCCCAGCATTTT. Translated, it gives CSAEEGAGQPQHF.

The chain joins TRBV5-6 to TRBJ1-1; 8 bases map to TRBD1. The length of the CDR3 is 15 residues. Germline V gene sequence: CDR1 SGHDT, CDR2 YYEEEE. The V segment lost 0 bases and the J segment 4 bases; nucleotides outside the gene matches: 5. The CDR3 is CASSLAGQGSTEAFF. As DNA, the CDR3 is TGTGCCAGCAGCTTGGCCGGACAGGGCAGCACTGAAGCTTTCTTT.

The J gene is TRBJ1-2, the V gene TRBV6-5; 10 nucleotides align to TRBD1. The CDR3 is 13 residues long. Germline assignment: CDR1 MNHEY and CDR2 SVGAGI. The trim removed 10 bases at V and 4 bases at J, leaving 6 bases unmatched. CDR3 sequence: CANGGTGVYGYTF. The CDR3 DNA is TGTGCCAACGGCGGGACAGGGGTCTATGGCTACACCTTC.

J is TRBJ2-5 and V is TRBV25-1, with 9 nucleotides matching TRBD2. Trimming at V came to 4 bases and at J to 5 bases, leaving 8 bases not matched to a gene. Germline V gene data show CDR1 as MGHDK and CDR2 as SYGVNS. CDR3 length: 15 amino acids. In DNA, the CDR3 is TGTGCCAGCAGTGCGGCGGGAGGGGGCCGGGAGACCCAGTACTTC. Translating gives CASSAAGGGRETQYF.

The rearrangement joins TRBV10-2 to TRBJ1-1; 7 bases fit TRBD1. Germline assignment: CDR1 WSHSY and CDR2 SAAADI. V shed 8 bases, J shed 0 bases, and the junction held 3 bases outside the gene matches. This CDR3 has 13 residues. The CDR3 DNA sequence: TGCGCCAGCTCGGGACAGTTGAACACTGAAGCTTTCTTT. Amino acid sequence: CASSGQLNTEAFF.

The chain uses TRBV19 and TRBJ2-3, with 8 bases lining up with TRBD1. This CDR3 is built from 14 residues. Germline-derived CDR1 and CDR2 are LNHDA and SQIVND (reference sequence). The trim removed 7 bases at V and 0 bases at J, leaving 3 bases unmatched. The CDR3 region is CASNRDRSTDTQYF. The CDR3 coding sequence is TGTGCCAGTAACCGGGACAGGAGCACAGATACGCAGTATTTT.

The chain recombines TRBV6-1 with TRBJ1-2; D gene ambiguous. Germline V gene sequence: CDR1 MNHNS, CDR2 SASEGT. CDR3 length equals 12 residues. V was shortened by 1 base and J by 5 bases, with 5 bases between the two germline ends. For the CDR3, the DNA is TGTGCCAGCAGTGAAGATCGTTATGGCTACACCTTC. This gives the protein CASSEDRYGYTF.

This clone was seen a single time. The CDR3 here is CASSKDSTYNEQFF. CDR3 bases: TGTGCCAGTAGTAAGGACAGTACCTACAATGAGCAGTTCTTC. The V call is TRBV19, the J call TRBJ2-1, with D maybe TRBD1 (6 bases). The CDR3 consists of 14 residues. The germline gives CDR1 LNHDA, CDR2 SQIVND (reference sequence). The V end was cut by 4 bases, the J end by 2 bases, with 9 bases between. Combining the CDR3 with reference TRBV19 and TRBJ2-1 gives the whole variable domain DGGITQSPKYLFRKEGQNVTLSCEQNLNHDAMYWYRQDPGQGLRLIYYSQIVNDFQKGDIAEGYSVSREKKESFPLTVTSAQKNPTAFYLCASSKDSTYNEQFFGPGTRLTVL.

A word on this clone: The junction departs from the called germline gene at one end, perhaps through a read error. This chain joins TRBV2 and TRBJ2-5; no clear D. Germline lookup yields CDR1 SNHLY and CDR2 FYNNEI. The CDR3 consists of 12 residues. The CDR3 bases are TGTGCCAGCAGTGATGCGCCCCATCCCCAAGACTTC. Its translation: CASSDAPHPQDF.

This chain uses TRBV2 with TRBJ2-7; TRBD1 might be the D (5 bases). V was pared by 6 bases and J by 3 bases, with 18 bases between. The CDR3 length is 15 residues. Germline CDR1 and CDR2: SNHLY and FYNNEI. The CDR3 here is CASRTNEGEFYEQYF. The CDR3 DNA is TGTGCCAGCAGGACCAATGAAGGGGAATTCTACGAGCAGTACTTC.

CDR3 DNA: TGCAGTGCTCGGACTATGGATACGCAGTATTTT. This translates into CSARTMDTQYF. The chain is built from TRBV20-1 and TRBJ2-3; tentative D call: TRBD2 (6 bases). This CDR3 has 11 amino acids. Germline V gene sequence: CDR1 DFQATT, CDR2 SNEGSKA (reference sequence). V lost 5 bases and J lost 6, with 9 bases in between.

In this sample, this clone turned up once. V is TRBV5-1 and J is TRBJ2-3, with a tentative D call TRBD2 (6 bases). Trimming stripped 0 bases from V and 0 bases from J, with 17 bases between. This CDR3 spans 18 amino acids. Germline CDR1 and CDR2: SGHRS and YFSETQ. The CDR3 region is CASSLVPVGGSSTDTQYF. Written as DNA, the CDR3 is TGCGCCAGCAGCTTGGTCCCCGTGGGGGGTTCTAGCACAGATACGCAGTATTTT. The entire variable domain, with the rest obtained from reference TRBV5-1 and TRBJ2-3, is as follows: KAGVTQTPRYLIKTRGQQVTLSCSPISGHRSVSWYQQTPGQGLQFLFEYFSETQRNKGNFPGRFSGRQFSNSRSEMNVSTLELGDSALYLCASSLVPVGGSSTDTQYFGPGTRLTVL.

The chain uses TRBV25-1 and TRBJ1-2; a possible D gene is TRBD1 (5 bases). The V end lost 1 base, the J end lost 2 bases, and 8 bases lay between the germline ends. This CDR3 is built from 14 residues. The germline V gene encodes CDR1 MGHDK and CDR2 SYGVNS. The CDR3 is CASSEFNRNYGYTF. In nucleotides, the CDR3 is TGTGCCAGCAGTGAATTCAACAGGAACTATGGCTACACCTTC.

J is TRBJ1-6 and V is TRBV28, with no clear D. V shed 4 bases and J shed 0 bases, with 7 bases lying between them. Germline V lookup: CDR1 MDHEN, CDR2 SYDVKM. This CDR3 has 15 residues. The CDR3 spells CASSYHSSYNSPLHF. In DNA form, the CDR3 reads TGTGCCAGCAGTTATCATTCCTCCTATAATTCACCCCTCCACTTT.

The chain recombines TRBV24-1 with TRBJ2-6; D unresolved. This CDR3 has 13 amino acids. V was pared by 8 bases and J by 1 base, with 5 bases between. Germline CDR1 KGHDR, CDR2 SFDVKD. The CDR3 is CATTSSGANVLTF. CDR3 sequence (DNA): TGTGCCACCACTAGTTCTGGGGCCAACGTCCTGACTTTC.